Described below is a single T cell receptor beta chain sequence and its context. Clones were sequenced by immunoSEQ multiplex PCR, and TCRdb holds only the in-frame ones, with some missing. The table includes around 94,000 clones, about 90% detected once. This entry is derived from a study of blood T cell repertoires in COVID-19. The origin of this receptor is a woman aged 45-59 years with COVID-19, enrolled during active disease. Sample: peripheral blood.

CDR3: CASSLTPGQESSYTF. In nucleotides, the CDR3 is TGCGCCAGCAGCTTGACCCCGGGACAGGAGTCTTCCTACACCTTC. V is TRBV5-1 and J is TRBJ1-2; 8 nucleotides match TRBD1. Trimming removed 1 base from V and 10 bases from J; junction bases left unmatched: 12. The CDR3 sequence is 15 residues long. Germline CDR1 reads SGHRS; CDR2 reads YFSETQ. Variable domain in full (rest from reference TRBV5-1 and TRBJ1-2): KAGVTQTPRYLIKTRGQQVTLSCSPISGHRSVSWYQQTPGQGLQFLFEYFSETQRNKGNFPGRFSGRQFSNSRSEMNVSTLELGDSALYLCASSLTPGQESSYTFGSGTRLTVV.